These 13 T cell receptor beta chains share one sample of origin, sequenced in a study of post-analysis software for immune sequencing data. Study results and caveats: A handful of TRBV segments occurring more often in patients than controls included TRBV5-6, TRBV5-1 and TRBV20-1.

No antigen has been assigned to these receptors. Unique-molecular-identifier-tagged TCR beta cDNA libraries were used. From the PCR reads, TCRdb called clonotypes with MiXCR, one entry per CDR3 protein. Among 750,000 to 950,000 distinct CDR3 sequences listed, about 53% were seen once. Material for sequencing was blood. The source of these receptors is a girl between 10 and 17 years old with multiple sclerosis.

This sequence joins TRBV15 and TRBJ2-7; D is uncertain. This CDR3 region has 18 residues. Germline V gene lookup returns CDR1 LNHNV and CDR2 YYDKDF (reference sequence). The V gene lost 1 base and the J gene lost 5 bases, with 24 bases spanning the gap. The CDR3 sequence: CATSRVGPPAIGVDEQYF. In DNA, the CDR3 is TGTGCCACCAGCAGAGTAGGTCCTCCGGCCATCGGTGTTGACGAGCAGTACTTC.

The rearrangement joins TRBV4-1 to TRBJ1-1; 9 bases map to TRBD1. Trimming removed 2 bases from V and 6 bases from J; junction bases left unmatched: 10. CDR1 and CDR2 from the germline V gene are MGHRA and YSYEKL. The CDR3 has 16 residues. DNA for the CDR3: TGCGCCAGCAGCCAATTCCCGGGACAGGGTGAGGCTGAAGCTTTCTTT. Translated: CASSQFPGQGEAEAFF.

The J gene is TRBJ1-2, the V gene TRBV6-1, with D perhaps matching TRBD1 (5 bases). CDR3 length equals 15 residues. Germline V gene data show CDR1 as MNHNS and CDR2 as SASEGT. V was cut by 3 bases and J by 3 bases, with 14 bases left in between. CDR3 DNA sequence: TGTGCCAGCAGTGACCACCCAGGGAAACACTATGGCTACACCTTC. Translating it yields CASSDHPGKHYGYTF.

The chain is built from TRBV20-1 and TRBJ2-5; no clear D. CDR1 and CDR2 from the germline V gene are DFQATT and SNEGSKA (reference sequence). V was pared by 6 bases and J by 2 bases, with 10 bases between. The CDR3 covers 12 residues. CDR3 bases: TGCAGTGCCTTGACGGTTCAAGAGACCCAGTACTTC. Its translation is CSALTVQETQYF.

The chain recombines TRBV6-6 with TRBJ2-4; maybe TRBD2 (5 bases). The end of the DNA fits TRBJ2-7 better, so the J call may be wrong. The CDR3 length is 13 residues. CDR1 and CDR2 from the germline V gene are MNHNY and SVGAGI (reference sequence). The CDR3 nucleotides are TGTGCCAGCGCTGGAGTAGCGCAGGACGAGCAGTACTTC. This translates into CASAGVAQDEQYF.

This sequence joins TRBV2 and TRBJ2-3; D possibly corresponds to TRBD2 (6 bases). V gave up 6 bases and J gave up 2 bases, with 15 bases separating them. The CDR3 consists of 15 residues. Germline CDR1 reads SNHLY; CDR2 reads FYNNEI. The CDR3 bases are TGTGCCAGCAGGGATCCTAGCGAGTACACAGATACGCAGTATTTT. Its protein product is CASRDPSEYTDTQYF. Filled out from reference TRBV2 and TRBJ2-3, the complete variable domain reads EPEVTQTPSHQVTQMGQEVILRCVPISNHLYFYWYRQILGQKVEFLVSFYNNEISEKSEIFDDQFSVERPDGSNFTLKIRSTKLEDSAMYFCASRDPSEYTDTQYFGPGTRLTVL.

There are a few counts of this clonotype. The rearrangement uses TRBV29-1 and TRBJ2-4, with 9 positions matching TRBD1. The assigned J gene may be wrong: the sequence end matches TRBJ2-7 better. CDR3 length: 13 amino acids. Germline-derived CDR1 and CDR2 are SQVTM and ANQGSEA. The CDR3 region is CSVIPTGGREQYF. The CDR3 DNA sequence: TGCAGCGTTATTCCGACAGGGGGTCGCGAGCAGTACTTC.

V usage is TRBV6-2 or TRBV6-3 and J usage is TRBJ2-1, with D hard to call. The CDR3 sequence is 19 residues long. The V end lost 0 bases, the J end lost 4 bases, and 22 bases lay between the germline ends. Germline V gives CDR1 MNHEY, CDR2 SVGEGT. The CDR3 is CASSYSNRSPGFWYNEQFF. The CDR3, as DNA: TGTGCCAGCAGTTACTCCAATCGGAGTCCTGGCTTCTGGTACAATGAGCAGTTCTTC.

V gene TRBV7-2 combines with J gene TRBJ1-2; 7 nucleotides line up with TRBD1. Germline-derived CDR1 and CDR2 are SGHTA and FQGNSA. The CDR3 sequence is 16 residues long. The V and J ends lost 5 bases and 5 bases, in that order; junction bases with no gene match: 14. The CDR3 region has the DNA TGTGCCAGCAGCAACGAAGGGACAGCATTACGGTATGGCTACACCTTC. Amino acids: CASSNEGTALRYGYTF.

V and J are TRBV20-1 and TRBJ1-1; 7 positions agree with TRBD1. Germline CDR1 reads DFQATT; CDR2 reads SNEGSKA (reference sequence). There are 14 residues in the CDR3. With V trimmed by 6 bases and J by 1 base, 8 bases remained unmatched. CDR3 residues: CSAPHRGWNTEAFF. In DNA, the CDR3 is TGCAGTGCGCCTCACAGGGGTTGGAACACTGAAGCTTTCTTT.

This chain joins TRBV5-1 and TRBJ2-3, with TRBD1 matching 7 bases. This CDR3 has 15 amino acids. Germline loops: CDR1 SGHRS, CDR2 YFSETQ. Losses at the gene ends were 1 base for V and 4 bases for J; bases not matched to a gene: 6. CDR3 sequence (DNA): TGCGCCAGCAGCTTGCCGACAGGGTTAGCAGATACGCAGTATTTT. Translating it yields CASSLPTGLADTQYF.

The chain links TRBV7-8 to TRBJ2-3; D not certain. The CDR3 covers 16 residues. V lost 1 base, J lost 4 bases, and 15 bases lay in between. Germline CDR1 reads SGHVS; CDR2 reads FQNEAQ. In nucleotides, the CDR3 is TGTGCCAGCAGCTTAGAAGGACCCATTAACCCAGATACGCAGTATTTT. It codes for CASSLEGPINPDTQYF.

CDR3 coding DNA: TGTGCCAGCAGTGAGGGGACTAGCGGGAGAAAAGAGACCCAGTACTTC. Its translation: CASSEGTSGRKETQYF. The chain combines TRBV2 with TRBJ2-5; TRBD2 matches 14 bases. The CDR3 has 16 residues. Trimming cost V 3 bases and J 3 bases; bases outside gene matches: 3. CDR1 is SNHLY, CDR2 FYNNEI, per germline.